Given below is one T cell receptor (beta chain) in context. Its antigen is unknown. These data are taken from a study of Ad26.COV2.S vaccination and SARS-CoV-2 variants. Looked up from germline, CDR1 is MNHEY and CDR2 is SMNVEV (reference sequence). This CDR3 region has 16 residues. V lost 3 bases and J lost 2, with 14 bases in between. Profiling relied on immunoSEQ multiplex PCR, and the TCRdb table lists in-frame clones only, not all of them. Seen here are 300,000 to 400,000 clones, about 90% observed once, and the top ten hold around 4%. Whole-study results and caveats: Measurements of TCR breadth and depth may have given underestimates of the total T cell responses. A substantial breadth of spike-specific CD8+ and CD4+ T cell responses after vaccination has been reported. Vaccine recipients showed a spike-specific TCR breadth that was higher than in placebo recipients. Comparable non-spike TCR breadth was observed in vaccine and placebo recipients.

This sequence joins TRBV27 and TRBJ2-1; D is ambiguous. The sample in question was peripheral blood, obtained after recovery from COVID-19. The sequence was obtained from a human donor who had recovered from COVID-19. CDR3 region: CASSFMGKRTYNEQFF. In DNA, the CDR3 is TGTGCCAGCAGTTTTATGGGGAAGAGGACCTACAATGAGCAGTTCTTC.